The next 14 T cell receptor beta chains were all read from a single sample in a study of Ad26.COV2.S vaccination and SARS-CoV-2 variants. Assay used: immunoSEQ multiplex PCR; TCRdb lists only in-frame clones, some missing. The table lists 360,000 or so clones, around 87% of them singletons. As to treatment: around 19 received Ad26.COV2.S at low or high dose, single or two shots; about 5 received placebo; per-sample allocation not given. Sampling took place 63 days after the first vaccine or placebo injection. The sequencing used peripheral blood, collected in a trial of Ad26.COV2.S vaccine versus placebo. The receptor set was obtained from a person aged 18 to 59 who received the Ad26.COV2.S COVID-19 vaccine or a placebo.

The chain joins TRBV12-3 or TRBV12-4 to TRBJ1-1; D gene uncertain. The CDR3 loop spans 13 amino acids. V shed 0 bases and J shed 9 bases, with 11 bases lying between them. Written as DNA, the CDR3 is TGTGCCAGCAGTTTAGCTGGTCCCGCCAAAGCTTTCTTT. Protein: CASSLAGPAKAFF.

V and J are TRBV12-3 or TRBV12-4 and TRBJ2-3; D possibly corresponds to TRBD1 (6 bases). This CDR3 is built from 13 residues. V gave up 2 bases and J gave up 4 bases, with 7 bases separating them. CDR3 in amino acids: CASSLTGPDTQYF. CDR3 nucleotides: TGTGCCAGCAGTTTAACAGGGCCAGATACGCAGTATTTT.

This chain joins TRBV7-9 and TRBJ2-1; D not resolved. Germline lookup yields CDR1 SEHNR and CDR2 FQNEAQ (reference sequence). The ends were cut back, 1 base at V and 4 bases at J, with 5 bases in the middle. This CDR3 region has 13 residues. In nucleotides, the CDR3 is TGTGCCAGCAGCTTAGGAGAGTACAATGAGCAGTTCTTC. Protein: CASSLGEYNEQFF.

The chain uses TRBV12-3 or TRBV12-4 and TRBJ2-7, with D tentatively TRBD1 (6 bases). The CDR3 is 13 amino acids. The V and J ends lost 2 bases and 3 bases respectively, with 8 bases between them. The DNA of the CDR3 is TGTGCCAGCAGTTTACAGGGGCTCTACGAGCAGTACTTC. Its protein product is CASSLQGLYEQYF.

CDR3 amino acids: CASSLDTTYNSPLHF. CDR3 bases: TGTGCCAGCAGCCTAGACACTACCTATAATTCACCCCTCCACTTT. The chain is built from TRBV5-4 and TRBJ1-6, with D unclear. Trimming shortened V by 4 bases and J by 2 bases, and 10 bases separated the two germline ends. Germline V gene lookup returns CDR1 SGHNT and CDR2 YYREEE (reference sequence). The CDR3 has 15 residues.

The genes are TRBV19 and TRBJ1-5; tentative D call: TRBD1 (5 bases). This CDR3 region has 14 residues. Germline CDR1 reads LNHDA; CDR2 reads SQIVND (reference sequence). V lost 6 bases and J lost 0, with 9 bases in between. The CDR3 DNA reads TGTGCCAGTAGAAGAGGGGATAGCAATCAGCCCCAGCATTTT. Protein sequence: CASRRGDSNQPQHF.

This clone was seen just once. This chain joins TRBV25-1 and TRBJ2-2; 9 bases map to TRBD1. This CDR3 has 15 amino acids. V dropped 4 bases and J dropped 5; count of bases not matched to a gene: 5. CDR1 MGHDK and CDR2 SYGVNS come from the germline V gene. CDR3 bases: TGTGCCAGCAGTGCCTGGACAGGGGAGACCGGGGAGCTGTTTTTT. Amino acid sequence: CASSAWTGETGELFF.

This clone was recorded a few times. The chain couples TRBV11-2 to TRBJ2-7; 12 bases map to TRBD1. Trimming removed 3 bases from V and 7 bases from J; junction bases left unmatched: 7. Germline CDR1 reads SGHAT; CDR2 reads FQNNGV. The CDR3 totals 15 residues. CDR3 loop: CASSFSGTGGREQYF. CDR3 DNA: TGTGCCAGCAGCTTCTCCGGGACAGGGGGCAGAGAGCAGTACTTC. The whole variable domain, remainder taken from reference TRBV11-2 and TRBJ2-7, is EAGVAQSPRYKIIEKRQSVAFWCNPISGHATLYWYQQILGQGPKLLIQFQNNGVVDDSQLPKDRFSAERLKGVDSTLKIQPAKLEDSAVYLCASSFSGTGGREQYFGPGTRLTVT.

The V call is TRBV7-3, the J call TRBJ2-2; either TRBD1 or TRBD2 may supply D (5 bases each). Trimming left V 2 bases short and J 7 bases short, with 11 bases between. The germline V gene encodes CDR1 SGHTA and CDR2 FQGTGA. CDR3 size: 14 residues. The CDR3 sequence is CASSLAGTGGELFF. The CDR3 DNA sequence: TGTGCCAGCAGCTTAGCTGGGACGGGCGGGGAGCTGTTTTTT.

This chain joins TRBV3-1 (or the pseudogene TRBV3-2) and TRBJ2-5; 8 nucleotides match TRBD2. Germline-derived CDR1 and CDR2 are LGHDT and YNNKEL (reference sequence). Losses at the gene ends were 6 bases for V and 1 base for J; bases not matched to a gene: 7. The CDR3 loop spans 15 amino acids. The CDR3 DNA reads TGTGCCAGCAGTCAAACTAGCGGAACCCAAGAGACCCAGTACTTC. Protein sequence: CASSQTSGTQETQYF.

This chain joins TRBV5-4 and TRBJ2-7; D unresolved. The CDR3 is made up of 15 amino acids. Germline lookup yields CDR1 SGHNT and CDR2 YYREEE (reference sequence). V lost 0 bases to trimming and J lost 3 bases, with 13 bases between them. CDR3 amino acids: CASSLGQEINYEQYF. In DNA form, the CDR3 reads TGTGCCAGCAGCTTGGGTCAGGAGATAAACTACGAGCAGTACTTC.

The chain links TRBV9 to TRBJ2-1, with D possibly TRBD1 on 6 matching bases. V gave up 3 bases and J gave up 3 bases, with 13 bases separating them. The CDR3 has 15 residues. Germline CDR1 reads SGDLS; CDR2 reads YYNGEE. The CDR3 sequence is CASSDGTQHYNEQFF. The CDR3 nucleotides are TGTGCCAGCAGCGACGGGACACAGCACTACAATGAGCAGTTCTTC. Supplemented by reference TRBV9 and TRBJ2-1, the full variable domain reads DSGVTQTPKHLITATGQRVTLRCSPRSGDLSVYWYQQSLDQGLQFLIQYYNGEERAKGNILERFSAQQFPDLHSELNLSSLELGDSALYFCASSDGTQHYNEQFFGPGTRLTVL.

This chain links TRBV19 with TRBJ1-5; the D is unclear. CDR1 and CDR2 from the germline V gene are LNHDA and SQIVND (reference sequence). This CDR3 is 17 amino acids long. Trimming cost V 3 bases and J 0 bases, with 15 bases left between them. CDR3 amino acids: CASSISKSGVSNQPQHF. The CDR3 bases are TGTGCCAGTAGTATTTCTAAGTCCGGTGTTAGCAATCAGCCCCAGCATTTT.

The V and J genes are TRBV10-2 and TRBJ1-4; no clear D gene. CDR3 size: 14 residues. The germline gives CDR1 WSHSY, CDR2 SAAADI. V shed 0 bases and J shed 5 bases, with 7 bases lying between them. The CDR3 sequence is CASSESGQNEKLFF. For the CDR3, the DNA is TGCGCCAGCAGTGAGTCGGGCCAGAATGAAAAACTGTTTTTT.